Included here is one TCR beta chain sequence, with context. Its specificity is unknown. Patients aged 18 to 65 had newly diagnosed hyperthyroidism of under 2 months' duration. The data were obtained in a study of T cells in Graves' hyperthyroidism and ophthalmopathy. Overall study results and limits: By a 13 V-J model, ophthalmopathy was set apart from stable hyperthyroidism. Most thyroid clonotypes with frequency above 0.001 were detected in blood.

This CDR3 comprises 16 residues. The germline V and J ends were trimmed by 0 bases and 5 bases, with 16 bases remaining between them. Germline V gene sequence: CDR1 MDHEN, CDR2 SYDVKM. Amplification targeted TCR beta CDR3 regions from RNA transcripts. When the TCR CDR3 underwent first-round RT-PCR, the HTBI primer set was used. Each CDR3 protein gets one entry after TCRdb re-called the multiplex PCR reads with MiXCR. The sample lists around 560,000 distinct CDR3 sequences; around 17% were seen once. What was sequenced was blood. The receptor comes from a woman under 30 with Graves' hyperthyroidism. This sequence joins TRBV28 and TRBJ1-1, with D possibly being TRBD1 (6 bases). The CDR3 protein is CASSLWSLGAPTEAFF. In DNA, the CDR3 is TGTGCCAGCAGTTTATGGAGTTTGGGGGCGCCGACTGAAGCTTTCTTT.